Below, 18 T cell receptor beta chains from the same sample are listed, as sequenced in a study of identical twins. TCRdb re-called the 5' RACE reads through MiXCR, storing one row per CDR3 protein. The table records more than 350,000 distinct CDR3 sequences, around 9% of them present only once. The sequenced sample consisted of naive T cells sorted from blood. All receptors come from a woman aged 45-65 years in good health.

This clonotype was seen more than once but under ten times. The chain couples TRBV6-1 to TRBJ1-1; unclear D gene. CDR1 is MNHNS and CDR2 is SASEGT in the germline V gene. The CDR3 is 14 residues long. The ends were cut back, 0 bases at V and 1 base at J, with 6 bases in the middle. The DNA of the CDR3 is TGTGCCAGCAGTGAAGCAGGAGGGAACACTGAAGCTTTCTTT. It specifies CASSEAGGNTEAFF.

The chain has TRBV5-1 and TRBJ1-5, with TRBD1 matching over 9 bases. CDR3 length: 17 amino acids. With 0 bases clipped from V and 1 base from J, the junction kept 5 bases outside the gene matches. CDR1 is SGHRS and CDR2 is YFSETQ in the germline V gene. CDR3 in amino acids: CASSLGTGASSNQPQHF. As DNA, the CDR3 is TGCGCCAGCAGCTTGGGGACAGGGGCTTCGAGCAATCAGCCCCAGCATTTT.

This clonotype was seen only a few times. The chain employs TRBV5-1 and TRBJ2-7; 7 bases map to TRBD2. CDR3 length equals 13 residues. Trimming cost V 6 bases and J 7 bases; bases outside gene matches: 10. The germline gives CDR1 SGHRS, CDR2 YFSETQ. The DNA of the CDR3 is TGCGCCAGCACGGCGGCGGGAGTTGAGGAGCAGTACTTC. It is translated as CASTAAGVEEQYF.

This clonotype was observed many times. This sequence joins TRBV20-1 and TRBJ2-1, with D possibly matching TRBD2 (6 bases). The germline V gene has CDR1 DFQATT and CDR2 SNEGSKA (reference sequence). The V gene lost 2 bases and the J gene lost 0 bases, with 17 bases spanning the gap. The CDR3 is 17 amino acids. This CDR3 reads CSARPLGGKSSYNEQFF. As DNA, the CDR3 is TGCAGTGCTAGACCCCTGGGGGGTAAAAGCTCCTACAATGAGCAGTTCTTC.

The chain carries TRBV5-1 and TRBJ2-3, with a possible D match to TRBD1 (5 bases). There are 15 residues in the CDR3. V was cut by 2 bases and J by 4 bases, with 14 bases left in between. Looked up from germline, CDR1 is SGHRS and CDR2 is YFSETQ. Written as DNA, the CDR3 is TGCGCCAGCAGCTTAGAGATCCAGGGTGCAGATACGCAGTATTTT. Translating gives CASSLEIQGADTQYF.

This clonotype was counted between two and nine times. The V call is TRBV6-4, the J call TRBJ2-3; TRBD2 matches at 8 bases. The CDR3 contains 15 residues. Looked up from germline, CDR1 is MRHNA and CDR2 is SNTAGT. V shed 0 bases and J 6 bases; nucleotides not matched to a gene: 5. CDR3 coding DNA: TGTGCCAGCAGTGACTCAGCGGGAGCTTTGGATACGCAGTATTTT. Its translation is CASSDSAGALDTQYF.

This clonotype was found many times. The chain couples TRBV10-3 to TRBJ1-5, with D uncertain. With 3 bases removed from V and 2 bases from J, the gap between germline ends came to 17 bases. The CDR3 length is 17 residues. Germline CDR1 ENHRY, CDR2 SYGVKD. CDR3 loop: CAISDSNSRYGNQPQHF. In DNA, the CDR3 is TGTGCCATCAGTGATTCGAACTCTAGGTACGGCAATCAGCCCCAGCATTTT.

J is TRBJ2-1 and V is TRBV20-1; 9 nucleotides line up with TRBD2. CDR3 length equals 15 residues. Per the germline V gene, CDR1 is DFQATT and CDR2 is SNEGSKA (reference sequence). Trimming took 0 bases from V and 12 from J; bases not matched to a gene: 12. CDR3 DNA: TGCAGTGCTAGAGATTGGCCTAGCGGGATGCGGGGGCAGTTCTTC. It yields the protein CSARDWPSGMRGQFF.

This chain connects TRBV9 to TRBJ1-1; D call uncertain. CDR1 SGDLS and CDR2 YYNGEE come from the germline V gene. This CDR3 contains 14 residues. V lost 4 bases to trimming and J lost 5 bases, with 15 bases between them. The chain's CDR3 is CASSSTGALTEAFF. CDR3 DNA sequence: TGTGCCAGCAGCTCAACCGGTGCACTTACTGAAGCTTTCTTT.

This clonotype was detected ten times or more. The rearrangement uses TRBV29-1 and TRBJ2-5, with D tentatively TRBD2 (5 bases). The CDR3 covers 13 residues. CDR1 is SQVTM and CDR2 is ANQGSEA in the germline V gene. V lost 3 bases, J lost 2 bases, and 10 bases lay in between. The CDR3: CSVDKRIQETQYF. The CDR3 coding sequence is TGCAGCGTTGACAAGCGGATACAAGAGACCCAGTACTTC. Looking up the rest from reference TRBV29-1 and TRBJ2-5 gives the full variable domain: SAVISQKPSRDICQRGTSLTIQCQVDSQVTMMFWYRQQPGQSLTLIATANQGSEATYESGFVIDKFPISRPNLTFSTLTVSNMSPEDSSIYLCSVDKRIQETQYFGPGTRLLVL.

A word on this clonotype: The junction does not match germline at one end; this may be a read error. The chain has TRBV7-9 and TRBJ1-1, with a tentative D call TRBD1 (5 bases). CDR1 and CDR2 (germline): SEHNR, FQNEAQ (reference sequence). The CDR3 has 14 residues. Here the CDR3 DNA reads TGTGCCAGCATCTTAGCGGTCGCAGGGACTGAAGCTTTCTTT. This encodes CASILAVAGTEAFF.

This clonotype was seen a few times. The chain has TRBV18 and TRBJ1-6; a weak D match, TRBD1 (5 bases). Germline V gives CDR1 KGHSH, CDR2 LQKENI. V was cut by 5 bases and J by 0 bases, with 8 bases left in between. The CDR3 is 15 residues long. The CDR3 DNA follows: TGTGCCAGCTCATTCGGGACCTCCTATAATTCACCCCTCCACTTT. Translated, it gives CASSFGTSYNSPLHF.

J is TRBJ2-2 and V is TRBV20-1, with 13 bases lining up with TRBD2. CDR1 is DFQATT and CDR2 is SNEGSKA in the germline V gene (reference sequence). CDR3 length equals 17 residues. V lost 1 base to trimming and J lost 4 bases; unmatched junction nucleotides: 6. The CDR3 nucleotides are TGCAGTGCTAGAGCACCAGGGACTAGCGGGATCACCGGGGAGCTGTTTTTT. It encodes CSARAPGTSGITGELFF.

The V gene is TRBV11-3, the J gene TRBJ2-1; 7 bases fit TRBD1. The CDR3 is made up of 20 amino acids. The junction had 16 bases not matched to a gene; V was cut back by 2 bases and J by 0 bases. The germline gives CDR1 SGHNT, CDR2 YENEEA. The CDR3 here is CASSLSFRQGSSSSYNEQFF. CDR3 sequence (DNA): TGTGCCAGCAGCTTATCGTTCCGACAGGGTTCATCGAGCTCCTACAATGAGCAGTTCTTC. Full variable domain (missing parts from reference TRBV11-3 and TRBJ2-1): EAGVVQSPRYKIIEKKQPVAFWCNPISGHNTLYWYLQNLGQGPELLIRYENEEAVDDSQLPKDRFSAERLKGVDSTLKIQPAELGDSAVYLCASSLSFRQGSSSSYNEQFFGPGTRLTVL.

This clonotype was counted only a few times. V is TRBV6-5 and J is TRBJ2-2; 7 positions match TRBD1. The germline CDR1 and CDR2 sequences are MNHEY and SVGAGI. The CDR3 has 17 amino acids. V gave up 6 bases and J gave up 4 bases; unmatched junction bases: 14. CDR3 DNA sequence: TGTGCCAGCAGGTCGCTTATACAGGGGTCTGGCACCGGGGAGCTGTTTTTT. Translated: CASRSLIQGSGTGELFF.

Only a few counts were recorded for this clonotype. This chain connects TRBV11-2 to TRBJ2-4; 8 bases map to TRBD1. The length of the CDR3 is 19 residues. V was clipped by 5 bases and J by 0 bases; unmatched bases: 15. Germline-derived CDR1 and CDR2 are SGHAT and FQNNGV. CDR3 amino acids: CASSPKAVQGARAKNIQYF. The CDR3, as DNA: TGTGCCAGCAGCCCAAAAGCCGTCCAGGGGGCTCGAGCCAAAAACATTCAGTACTTC.

The chain uses TRBV5-5 and TRBJ1-4; 7 nucleotides match TRBD1. Germline V gene lookup returns CDR1 SGHKS and CDR2 YYEKEE (reference sequence). This CDR3 is 16 amino acids long. The junction had 6 bases not matched to a gene; V was cut back by 4 bases and J by 0 bases. The CDR3 sequence is CASSITGEATNEKLFF. The CDR3 nucleotides are TGTGCCAGCAGCATAACAGGGGAGGCAACTAATGAAAAACTGTTTTTT.

This clonotype has ten or more counts. This chain links TRBV7-9 with TRBJ2-1; 8 nucleotides match TRBD2. The CDR3 has 16 residues. CDR1 and CDR2 (germline): SEHNR, FQNEAQ (reference sequence). V shed 5 bases, J shed 1 base, and the junction held 7 bases outside the gene matches. This CDR3 reads CASSRGGIRSYNEQFF. DNA for the CDR3: TGTGCCAGCAGCCGGGGGGGTATACGATCCTACAATGAGCAGTTCTTC.